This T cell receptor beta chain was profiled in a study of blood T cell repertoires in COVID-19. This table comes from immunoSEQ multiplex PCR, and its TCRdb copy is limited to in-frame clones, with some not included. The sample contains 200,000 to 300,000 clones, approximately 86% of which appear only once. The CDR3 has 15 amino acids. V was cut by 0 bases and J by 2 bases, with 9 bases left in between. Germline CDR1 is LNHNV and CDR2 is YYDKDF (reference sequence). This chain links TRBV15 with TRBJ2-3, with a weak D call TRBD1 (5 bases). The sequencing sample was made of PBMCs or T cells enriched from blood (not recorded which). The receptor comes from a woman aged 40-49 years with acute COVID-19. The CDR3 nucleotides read TGTGCCACCAGCAGAGATCTAGGGGACACAGATACGCAGTATTTT. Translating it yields CATSRDLGDTDTQYF.